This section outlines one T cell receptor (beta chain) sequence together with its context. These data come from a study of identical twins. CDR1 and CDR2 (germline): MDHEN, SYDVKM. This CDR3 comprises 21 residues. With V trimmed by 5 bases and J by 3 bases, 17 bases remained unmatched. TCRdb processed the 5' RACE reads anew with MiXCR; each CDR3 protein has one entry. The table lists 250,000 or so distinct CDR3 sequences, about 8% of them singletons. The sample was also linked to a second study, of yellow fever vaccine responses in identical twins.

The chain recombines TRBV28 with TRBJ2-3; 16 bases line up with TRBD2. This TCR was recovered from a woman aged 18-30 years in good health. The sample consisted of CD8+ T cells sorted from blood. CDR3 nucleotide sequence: TGTGCCAGCAGTCCCGACCAGGGACTAGCGGGAGGGCCTTCGAAAACAGATACGCAGTATTTT. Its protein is CASSPDQGLAGGPSKTDTQYF. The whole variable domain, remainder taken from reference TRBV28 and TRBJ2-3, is DVKVTQSSRYLVKRTGEKVFLECVQDMDHENMFWYRQDPGLGLRLIYFSYDVKMKEKGDIPEGYSVSREKKERFSLILESASTNQTSMYLCASSPDQGLAGGPSKTDTQYFGPGTRLTVL.